The 7 T cell receptor beta chains reported below all come from one sample, sequenced in a study of T cells in Graves' hyperthyroidism and ophthalmopathy. TCR beta CDR3 sequences were amplified from RNA transcripts. A set of HTBI primers served as the primers for a first-round RT-PCR of the TCR CDR3. TCRdb re-analysed the multiplex PCR reads in MiXCR, keeping a single row per CDR3 protein. The table has 660,000 or so distinct CDR3 sequences, just under 45% seen once. Sequenced input: peripheral blood or thyroid tissue (not recorded which). These receptors were collected from an adult man with Graves' disease, either hyperthyroidism or ophthalmopathy (not recorded which).

The chain links TRBV19 to TRBJ1-5; D ambiguous. Germline V gene sequence: CDR1 LNHDA, CDR2 SQIVND (reference sequence). The CDR3 spans 13 residues. The CDR3 DNA follows: TGTGCTAGCTTCGGAGGGCGCAATCAGCCCCAGCATTTT. Its translation is CASFGGRNQPQHF.

This chain joins TRBV20-1 and TRBJ1-2; no clear D. CDR3 length: 15 amino acids. V dropped 0 bases and J dropped 4 bases, with 15 bases sitting between them. In germline, CDR1 is DFQATT, CDR2 SNEGSKA (reference sequence). The CDR3 coding sequence is TGCAGTGCTAGAGATAACGGGGAACAGACCTATGGCTACACCTTC. It yields the protein CSARDNGEQTYGYTF.

This clonotype was seen a few times. The V call is TRBV12-3 or TRBV12-4, the J call TRBJ1-2; TRBD1 is a possible D gene (5 bases). The length of the CDR3 is 16 residues. V lost 4 bases, J lost 8 bases, and 23 bases lay in between. CDR3 sequence (DNA): TGTGCCAGCAGTTACGGTCCGGGGCTAGATCCGGTCGGCTACACCTTC. Residues: CASSYGPGLDPVGYTF.

The chain combines TRBV29-1 with TRBJ1-3, with D perhaps matching TRBD1 (6 bases). V lost 6 bases to trimming and J lost 8 bases, with 26 bases between them. The length of the CDR3 is 16 residues. Germline CDR1 is SQVTM and CDR2 is ANQGSEA. CDR3 sequence reads: CSVLNLLQGGEDTIYF. The DNA of the CDR3 is TGCAGCGTCCTAAATTTATTACAGGGTGGGGAAGACACCATATATTTT.

This clonotype showed up just a few times. The J gene is TRBJ1-5, the V gene TRBV6-5; D is possibly TRBD1 (5 bases). Trimming took off 4 bases at V and 5 bases at J, with 12 bases between the two ends. Per the germline V gene, CDR1 is MNHEY and CDR2 is SVGAGI. The CDR3 runs 14 residues. The DNA of the CDR3 is TGTGCCAGCAGTTCGGACACCCAGTATCAGCCCCAGCATTTT. It translates to CASSSDTQYQPQHF.

This chain links TRBV19 with TRBJ1-4, with a tentative D call TRBD1 (5 bases). V lost 5 bases to trimming and J lost 5 bases, with 18 bases between them. The CDR3 length is 16 residues. CDR1 and CDR2 (germline): LNHDA, SQIVND (reference sequence). This CDR3 reads CASSPRGTWDNEKLFF. CDR3 DNA: TGTGCCAGTAGTCCACGGGGGACGTGGGACAATGAAAAACTGTTTTTT.

The chain's CDR3 is CASSLASRENSGNTIYF. The CDR3, as DNA: TGTGCCAGCAGCTTGGCCAGCAGGGAAAACTCTGGAAACACCATATATTTT. This chain uses TRBV7-9 with TRBJ1-3; weak D call: TRBD1 (5 bases). Germline values: CDR1 SEHNR, CDR2 FQNEAQ (reference sequence). Trimming shortened V by 3 bases and J by 0 bases, and 15 bases separated the two germline ends. The CDR3 loop spans 17 amino acids.